The 30 T cell receptor beta chains below come from one sample, sequenced in a study of blood T cell repertoires in COVID-19. TCRdb's copy holds only in-frame clones and misses some; the assay was immunoSEQ multiplex PCR. This table holds 250,000 to 350,000 clones, 85% to 90% found once. What was sequenced was PBMCs or T cells enriched from blood (not recorded which). These receptors were obtained from a woman younger than 30 with acute COVID-19.

This chain uses TRBV4-2 with TRBJ1-6; TRBD1 is a possible D gene (6 bases). Trimming cost V 2 bases and J 6 bases, with 14 bases left between them. Germline CDR1 reads LGHNA; CDR2 reads YNFKEQ. This CDR3 has 16 residues. CDR3 sequence: CASSQRNNRVNSPLHF. Written as DNA, the CDR3 is TGTGCCAGCAGCCAACGGAACAACAGGGTTAATTCACCCCTCCACTTT.

This clone was recorded once. The rearrangement links TRBV7-2 to TRBJ1-4; D may be TRBD1 (6 bases). CDR3 length: 14 residues. Germline V gives CDR1 SGHTA, CDR2 FQGNSA. Trimming stripped 6 bases from V and 10 bases from J, with 18 bases between. The DNA of the CDR3 is TGTGCCAGCAGAACGACAGGACTTAACGGAAAACTGTTTTTT. Residues: CASRTTGLNGKLFF.

The genes are TRBV7-3 and TRBJ2-5; 8 bases align to TRBD1. With V trimmed by 5 bases and J by 5 bases, 13 bases remained unmatched. CDR1 and CDR2 (germline): SGHTA, FQGTGA. The CDR3 extends over 16 amino acids. CDR3 sequence reads: CASSPAGAGGGETQYF. CDR3 nucleotides: TGTGCCAGCAGCCCCGCAGGGGCAGGGGGCGGGGAGACCCAGTACTTC.

The sample holds one count of this clone. This chain joins TRBV7-9 and TRBJ1-1, with D unresolved. V was clipped by 7 bases and J by 6 bases, with 12 bases between them. Germline CDR1 and CDR2: SEHNR and FQNEAQ (reference sequence). This CDR3 is 12 amino acids long. In DNA form, the CDR3 reads TGTGCCAGCAACCTAGGCGGAGCTGAAGCTTTCTTT. Translation gives CASNLGGAEAFF.

The chain recombines TRBV6-5 with TRBJ1-2; D may be TRBD1 (5 bases). CDR3 length equals 14 residues. Deletions cut 8 bases from V and 3 bases from J, with 16 bases between. Germline V gene lookup returns CDR1 MNHEY and CDR2 SVGAGI. Here the CDR3 DNA reads TGTGCCAGCTTTCGGGGGGGAGGGGACTATGGCTACACCTTC. This codes for CASFRGGGDYGYTF.

The genes are TRBV18 and TRBJ2-2; unclear D gene. The CDR3 runs to 14 residues. Germline CDR1 is KGHSH and CDR2 is LQKENI. V lost 3 bases and J lost 1, with 6 bases in between. The DNA for the CDR3 is TGTGCCAGCTCACCGACGGGGAACACCGGGGAGCTGTTTTTT. Amino acid sequence: CASSPTGNTGELFF.

The sample holds a few counts of this clone. This chain joins TRBV4-2 and TRBJ2-7, with D tentatively TRBD2 (6 bases). Trimming took 0 bases from V and 2 from J, leaving 11 bases between them. Germline CDR1 reads LGHNA; CDR2 reads YNFKEQ. The CDR3 extends over 15 amino acids. This CDR3 reads CASSQEGGPAYEQYF. The CDR3 bases are TGTGCCAGCAGCCAAGAGGGGGGTCCGGCCTACGAGCAGTACTTC.

The J gene is TRBJ2-5, the V gene TRBV7-6; TRBD2 matches at 8 bases. V lost 3 bases to trimming and J lost 3 bases; unmatched junction nucleotides: 12. The germline V gene has CDR1 SGHVS and CDR2 FNYEAQ. The CDR3 spans 17 residues. In DNA form, the CDR3 reads TGTGCCAGCAGCTTCGATGGACTAGCCTCTGGGAAAGAGACCCAGTACTTC. Its translation is CASSFDGLASGKETQYF. The full variable domain, completed using reference TRBV7-6 and TRBJ2-5, is GAGVSQSPRYKVTKRGQDVALRCDPISGHVSLYWYRQALGQGPEFLTYFNYEAQQDKSGLPNDRFSAERPEGSISTLTIQRTEQRDSAMYRCASSFDGLASGKETQYFGPGTRLLVL.

This chain connects TRBV12-2 to TRBJ2-3; the D call TRBD2 from the table was never checked on the DNA. TRBV12-2 is labeled a pseudogene. The length of the CDR3 is 20 residues. For the CDR3, the DNA is TGTGCAAGTCGCTTAGCCCATCGCGAAATGACTAGCGGGGACACAGATACGCAGTATTTT. It translates to CASRLAHREMTSGDTDTQYF.

The chain has TRBV11-2 and TRBJ2-1; tentatively, D is TRBD2 (6 bases). The CDR3 spans 15 residues. V lost 1 base to trimming and J lost 7 bases, with 14 bases between them. Germline assignment: CDR1 SGHAT and CDR2 FQNNGV. The CDR3 region is CASSLAGAVLNEQFF. DNA for the CDR3: TGTGCCAGCAGCTTAGCGGGAGCGGTTTTAAATGAGCAGTTCTTC.

The rearrangement links TRBV2 to TRBJ2-7, with 11 bases identical to TRBD2. There are 15 residues in the CDR3. Trimming took 5 bases from V and 0 from J; bases not matched to a gene: 3. In germline, CDR1 is SNHLY, CDR2 FYNNEI. The chain's CDR3 is CASSPLAGVSYEQYF. The CDR3 DNA sequence: TGTGCCAGCAGTCCACTAGCGGGGGTCTCCTACGAGCAGTACTTC.

The J gene is TRBJ1-4, the V gene TRBV29-1; 11 bases match TRBD1. V lost 1 base to trimming and J lost 10 bases; unmatched junction nucleotides: 2. The CDR3 loop spans 13 amino acids. From germline, CDR1 is SQVTM and CDR2 ANQGSEA. CDR3 sequence: CSVEGGTGGKLFF. The CDR3 nucleotides are TGCAGCGTTGAAGGAGGGACAGGGGGAAAACTGTTTTTT.

The chain couples TRBV15 to TRBJ2-1, with TRBD2 matching 12 bases. With 1 base clipped from V and 8 bases from J, the junction kept 3 bases outside the gene matches. This CDR3 has 15 amino acids. The germline gives CDR1 LNHNV, CDR2 YYDKDF (reference sequence). The CDR3 nucleotides read TGTGCCACCAGCAGAGGGACTAGCGGGAACGATGAGCAGTTCTTC. This translates into CATSRGTSGNDEQFF.

The rearrangement uses TRBV2 and TRBJ2-6; TRBD1 agrees at 7 bases. Losses at the gene ends were 6 bases for V and 4 bases for J; bases not matched to a gene: 6. The CDR3 runs to 15 residues. Germline V gene data show CDR1 as SNHLY and CDR2 as FYNNEI. The CDR3 DNA reads as TGTGCCAGCAGATTACAGGGGATCGGGGCCAACGTCCTGACTTTC. It codes for CASRLQGIGANVLTF.

This clone was picked up a small number of times. The chain carries TRBV19 and TRBJ2-1, with 10 bases matching TRBD2. CDR3 length: 15 amino acids. The V segment lost 6 bases and the J segment 7 bases; nucleotides outside the gene matches: 9. The germline CDR1 and CDR2 sequences are LNHDA and SQIVND (reference sequence). CDR3 coding DNA: TGTGCCAGTAGCCCGCCGGGACTAGCGAAAAATGAGCAGTTCTTC. Translated: CASSPPGLAKNEQFF.

The chain employs TRBV6-5 and TRBJ1-2; the match to TRBD1 covers 11 bases. The V gene end was trimmed by 6 bases and the J gene end by 2 bases; junction bases not matched to a gene: 2. Per germline, CDR1 MNHEY and CDR2 SVGAGI. The CDR3 covers 14 residues. The CDR3 reads CASRRDRGNYGYTF. The CDR3 nucleotides read TGTGCCAGCAGAAGGGACAGGGGGAACTATGGCTACACCTTC.

The chain's CDR3 is CSASPWGILHF. The CDR3 nucleotides read TGCAGTGCATCCCCATGGGGCATCCTCCACTTT. The gene calls are TRBV20-1 and TRBJ1-6; perhaps TRBD1 as D (5 bases). The CDR3 spans 11 residues. Trimming shortened V by 6 bases and J by 15 bases, and 15 bases separated the two germline ends. Germline CDR1 and CDR2: DFQATT and SNEGSKA (reference sequence).

A word on this clone: This sample includes further DNA sequences coding for the same CDR3. The V call is TRBV12-3 or TRBV12-4, the J call TRBJ1-2; a possible D gene is TRBD1 (5 bases). V lost 2 bases and J 6 bases, leaving 10 bases between the germline ends. CDR3 length: 13 residues. The CDR3 coding sequence is TGTGCCAGCAGTTTACCGGGGGGGAATGGCTACACCTTC. It translates to CASSLPGGNGYTF.

Written as DNA, the CDR3 is TGTGCCAGCAGCTTAGAAGGGGACAGGGCATCGACCCAGTACTTC. It specifies CASSLEGDRASTQYF. The chain joins TRBV11-2 to TRBJ2-5; 9 bases match TRBD1. The junction had 6 bases not matched to a gene; V was cut back by 0 bases and J by 7 bases. The CDR3 is 15 residues long. Germline V gene sequence: CDR1 SGHAT, CDR2 FQNNGV.

The CDR3, as DNA: TGTGCCAGCAGCTCCCAGACAGGGCCAGGGGCACCCCTCCACTTT. Translated, it gives CASSSQTGPGAPLHF. The chain combines TRBV9 with TRBJ1-6; TRBD1 agrees at 7 bases. Germline values: CDR1 SGDLS, CDR2 YYNGEE. Trimming at V came to 4 bases and at J to 11 bases, leaving 12 bases not matched to a gene. The CDR3 extends over 15 amino acids.

The J gene is TRBJ2-3, the V gene TRBV18, with 14 bases identical to TRBD2. The V gene end was trimmed by 8 bases and the J gene end by 8 bases; junction bases not matched to a gene: 9. Germline CDR1 and CDR2: KGHSH and LQKENI. The CDR3 totals 15 residues. For the CDR3, the DNA is TGTGCCAGCCTGACTAGCGGGAGGGCCTTTGGTACGCAGTATTTT. The encoded protein is CASLTSGRAFGTQYF.

The chain couples TRBV9 to TRBJ2-1; 9 positions agree with TRBD2. Germline V lookup: CDR1 SGDLS, CDR2 YYNGEE. The J segment lost 2 bases and the V segment lost 3 bases, leaving 3 bases of the junction unmatched. This CDR3 is built from 15 residues. CDR3 sequence: CASSETSGTYNEQFF. The CDR3 DNA is TGTGCCAGCAGCGAGACTAGCGGCACCTACAATGAGCAGTTCTTC.

DNA for the CDR3: TGCGCCAGCAGCTTGCACGGGAACTACGAGCAGTACTTC. Amino acids: CASSLHGNYEQYF. The rearrangement uses TRBV5-1 and TRBJ2-7; a possible D gene is TRBD2 (5 bases). Looked up from germline, CDR1 is SGHRS and CDR2 is YFSETQ. V was trimmed by 1 base and J by 3 bases, leaving 8 bases between them. This CDR3 spans 13 amino acids.

CDR3 protein: CASSQVIEGELFF. In DNA form, the CDR3 reads TGCGCCAGCAGCCAAGTAATTGAGGGGGAGCTGTTTTTT. The chain joins TRBV4-3 to TRBJ2-2; no reliable D call. The length of the CDR3 is 13 residues. Trimming removed 1 base from V and 8 bases from J, with 8 bases in between. Germline assignment: CDR1 LGHNA and CDR2 YSLEER.

This chain links TRBV4-3 with TRBJ2-7; 9 nucleotides align to TRBD2. The J segment lost 3 bases and the V segment lost 4 bases, leaving 7 bases of the junction unmatched. Germline-derived CDR1 and CDR2 are LGHNA and YSLEER. The CDR3 spans 15 residues. The CDR3 nucleotides are TGCGCCAGCAGCCCCGCGGCAGCGGGAGGCTACGAGCAGTACTTC. This gives the protein CASSPAAAGGYEQYF.

V usage is TRBV9 and J usage is TRBJ1-2; D may be TRBD1 (6 bases). Germline-derived CDR1 and CDR2 are SGDLS and YYNGEE. Trimming left V 3 bases short and J 8 bases short, with 11 bases between. This CDR3 is 12 amino acids long. The CDR3 DNA sequence: TGTGCCAGCAGCGCCAACAGGGACGGCTACACCTTC. Translated, it gives CASSANRDGYTF.

This clone showed up just a few times. The rearrangement links TRBV4-1 to TRBJ2-7, with D maybe TRBD2 (5 bases). The CDR3 length is 17 residues. Trimming stripped 3 bases from V and 3 bases from J, with 21 bases between. Germline CDR1 is MGHRA and CDR2 is YSYEKL. The CDR3 spells CASSQANLVGVGYEQYF. Written as DNA, the CDR3 is TGCGCCAGCAGCCAGGCCAACCTGGTCGGGGTGGGCTACGAGCAGTACTTC.

J is TRBJ1-5 and V is TRBV5-5; 7 nucleotides line up with TRBD1. There are 15 residues in the CDR3. In germline, CDR1 is SGHKS, CDR2 YYEKEE (reference sequence). V gave up 0 bases and J gave up 4 bases; unmatched junction bases: 4. The CDR3 sequence is CASSLDLGQNQPQHF. Here the CDR3 DNA reads TGTGCCAGCAGCTTGGACCTGGGACAGAATCAGCCCCAGCATTTT.

The chain is built from TRBV7-6 and TRBJ2-7, with TRBD2 matching 14 bases. V trimming: 2 bases; J trimming: 4 bases; junction bases outside the gene matches: 4. The CDR3 has 16 amino acids. Germline CDR1 is SGHVS and CDR2 is FNYEAQ. The CDR3 protein is CASSLRGLAGVYEQYF. DNA for the CDR3: TGTGCCAGCAGCTTACGGGGACTAGCGGGAGTATACGAGCAGTACTTC. Supplemented by reference TRBV7-6 and TRBJ2-7, the full variable domain reads GAGVSQSPRYKVTKRGQDVALRCDPISGHVSLYWYRQALGQGPEFLTYFNYEAQQDKSGLPNDRFSAERPEGSISTLTIQRTEQRDSAMYRCASSLRGLAGVYEQYFGPGTRLTVT.

This chain links TRBV6-1 with TRBJ1-4; 9 bases fit TRBD1. Losses at the gene ends were 4 bases for V and 0 bases for J; bases not matched to a gene: 9. The germline V gene encodes CDR1 MNHNS and CDR2 SASEGT. The CDR3 length is 18 residues. The DNA of the CDR3 is TGTGCCAGCAGTGGTCCGGGACAGGGACCTGCAACTAATGAAAAACTGTTTTTT. It yields the protein CASSGPGQGPATNEKLFF.